The rows below give T cell receptor beta chains drawn from one sample of a study of Ad26.COV2.S vaccination and SARS-CoV-2 variants. Data came from immunoSEQ multiplex PCR; TCRdb stores just in-frame clones and leaves some out. The profile covers 300,000 to 400,000 clones, with about 89% appearing a single time and approximately 5% taken by the ten largest. Source: peripheral blood, taken in a trial of Ad26.COV2.S vaccine versus placebo. The receptors originated from a person between 18 and 60 years old who received the Ad26.COV2.S COVID-19 vaccine or a placebo. The CDR3 runs from the conserved cysteine through the conserved F or W.

j_call: TRBJ2-7; v_call: TRBV28; cdr3_aa: CASREVRGTHSTYEQYF
j_call: TRBJ1-6; v_call: TRBV30; cdr3_aa: CAWSPIPGQPNSPLHF
j_call: TRBJ2-7; v_call: TRBV7-2; cdr3_aa: CASSPKLAGVGDEQYF
j_call: TRBJ2-2; v_call: TRBV7-8; cdr3_aa: CASSLLVFQGANTGELFF
j_call: TRBJ1-3; v_call: TRBV9; cdr3_aa: CASSVDDSSGNTIYF
j_call: TRBJ2-7; v_call: TRBV19; cdr3_aa: CASTPGQGLHEQYF
j_call: TRBJ1-4; v_call: TRBV27; cdr3_aa: CASSSVGSFNEKLFF
j_call: TRBJ2-2; v_call: TRBV7-9; cdr3_aa: CASSSLGGNTGELFF
j_call: TRBJ2-7; v_call: TRBV4-1; cdr3_aa: CASSQVAGKVYEQYF
j_call: TRBJ2-3; v_call: TRBV5-1; cdr3_aa: CASSITGQGRDTQYF
j_call: TRBJ2-7; v_call: TRBV5-1; cdr3_aa: CASSPGTAYEQYF
j_call: TRBJ2-7; v_call: TRBV6-5; cdr3_aa: CASSIGLADPYEQYF
j_call: TRBJ1-2; v_call: TRBV5-1; cdr3_aa: CASSLAGGQGNYGYTF
j_call: TRBJ2-7; v_call: TRBV28; cdr3_aa: CASSPIRGRYEQYF
j_call: TRBJ2-2; v_call: TRBV6-5; cdr3_aa: CASAASGRVTGELFF
j_call: TRBJ2-2; v_call: TRBV27; cdr3_aa: CASSFKGTGELFF